This T cell receptor (beta chain) originates from a study of cytomegalovirus exposure and HLA in healthy donors. Across the whole study: The Caucasian-associated ancestry cluster held roughly 81% of a few hundred genotyped donors.

Comments on this clone: Its specificity is unknown.

13 Jbeta primers and 60 Vbeta primers were used for the PCR. Repertoires were generated with immunoSEQ multiplex PCR, while TCRdb's copy carries only in-frame clones and drops some. In the table there are hundreds of thousands of clones, approximately 90% of which are singletons. Germline V gives CDR1 SGHNT, CDR2 YYREEE (reference sequence). The CDR3 loop spans 16 amino acids. J lost 5 bases, V lost 3 bases, and 7 bases had no gene match. Study-wide findings and caveats: Segments of the TCR beta V type were, in most cases, productive about 87% or about 30% of the time in an earlier analysis. According to the study, 150 to 200 TCR beta chains were cytomegalovirus-associated.

The J gene is TRBJ1-3, the V gene TRBV5-4, with 11 bases lining up with TRBD1. Sequencing was done on a sample of PBMCs. The sequence was obtained from a woman aged 18-29 years in good health and CMV-seronegative. The CDR3 DNA is TGTGCCAGCAGCTGGACCGGGACAGGGGGTAGAAACACCATATATTTT. Protein product: CASSWTGTGGRNTIYF.